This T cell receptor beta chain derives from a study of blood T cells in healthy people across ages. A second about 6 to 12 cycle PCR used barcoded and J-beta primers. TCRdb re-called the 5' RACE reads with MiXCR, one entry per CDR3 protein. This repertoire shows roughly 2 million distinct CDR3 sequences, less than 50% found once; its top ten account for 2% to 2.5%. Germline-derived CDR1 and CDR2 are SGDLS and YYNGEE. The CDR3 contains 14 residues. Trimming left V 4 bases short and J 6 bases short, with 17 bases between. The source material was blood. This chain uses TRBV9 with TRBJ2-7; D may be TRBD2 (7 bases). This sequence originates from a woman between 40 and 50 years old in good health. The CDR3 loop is CASSPAFGGREQYF. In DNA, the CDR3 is TGTGCCAGCAGCCCAGCTTTCGGGGGGCGCGAGCAGTACTTC.